This T cell receptor beta chain came from a study of blood T cell repertoires in COVID-19. Study as a whole: Samples came from the United States, Italy and Spain, spanning acute and convalescent COVID-19. PBMCs, B-cell-depleted T cells, or T cells provided the cDNA or gDNA that made up the material.

Sequencing used immunoSEQ multiplex PCR; TCRdb keeps in-frame clones, though not all of them. The table has roughly 670,000 clones, about 90% seen once. Losses at the gene ends were 0 bases for V and 6 bases for J; bases not matched to a gene: 4. The CDR3 loop spans 15 amino acids. Germline V gene sequence: CDR1 LGHDT, CDR2 YNNKEL (reference sequence). The specimen was peripheral blood. This chain uses TRBV3-1 (or the pseudogene TRBV3-2) with TRBJ2-1, with 8 bases lining up with TRBD2. This clonotype was sampled from a young woman with acute or convalescent COVID-19. CDR3 bases: TGTGCCAGCAGCCAAGAGACCGGGGGGGCCAATGAGCAGTTCTTC. The encoded protein is CASSQETGGANEQFF.